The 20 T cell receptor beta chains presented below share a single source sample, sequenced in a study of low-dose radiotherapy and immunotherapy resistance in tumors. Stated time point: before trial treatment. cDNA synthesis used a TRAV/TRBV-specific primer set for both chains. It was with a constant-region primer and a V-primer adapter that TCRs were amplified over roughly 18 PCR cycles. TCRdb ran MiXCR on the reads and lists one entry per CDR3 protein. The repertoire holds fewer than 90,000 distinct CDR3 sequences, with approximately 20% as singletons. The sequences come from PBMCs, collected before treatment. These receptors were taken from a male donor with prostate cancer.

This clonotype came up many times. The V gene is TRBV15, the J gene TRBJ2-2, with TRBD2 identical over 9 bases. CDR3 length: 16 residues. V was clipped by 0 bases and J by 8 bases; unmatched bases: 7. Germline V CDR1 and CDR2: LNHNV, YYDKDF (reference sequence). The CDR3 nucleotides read TGTGCCACCAGCAGAGATGGCACTAGCGGGCCTGGGGAGCTGTTTTTT. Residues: CATSRDGTSGPGELFF.

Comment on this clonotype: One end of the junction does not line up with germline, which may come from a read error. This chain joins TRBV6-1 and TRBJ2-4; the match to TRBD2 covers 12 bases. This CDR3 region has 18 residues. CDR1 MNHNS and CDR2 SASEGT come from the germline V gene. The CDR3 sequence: CASSELAGGPEAKNIQYF. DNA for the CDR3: TGCGCCAGCAGTGAGCTAGCGGGAGGGCCCGAGGCCAAAAACATTCAGTACTTC.

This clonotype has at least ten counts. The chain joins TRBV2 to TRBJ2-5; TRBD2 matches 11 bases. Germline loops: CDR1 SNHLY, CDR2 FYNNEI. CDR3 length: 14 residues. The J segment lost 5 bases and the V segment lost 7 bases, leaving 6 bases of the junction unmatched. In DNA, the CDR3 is TGTGCCAGCACCCCTTTAGCGGGGGGGGAGACCCAGTACTTC. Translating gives CASTPLAGGETQYF.

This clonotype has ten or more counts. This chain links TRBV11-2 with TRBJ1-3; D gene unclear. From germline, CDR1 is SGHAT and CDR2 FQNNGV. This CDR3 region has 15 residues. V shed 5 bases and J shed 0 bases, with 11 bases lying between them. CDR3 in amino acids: CASSPTGHSGNTIYF. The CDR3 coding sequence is TGTGCCAGCAGCCCGACTGGCCACTCTGGAAACACCATATATTTT.

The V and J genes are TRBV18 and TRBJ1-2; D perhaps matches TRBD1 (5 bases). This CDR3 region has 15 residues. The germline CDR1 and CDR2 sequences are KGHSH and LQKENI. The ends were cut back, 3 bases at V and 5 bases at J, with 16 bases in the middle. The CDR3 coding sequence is TGTGCCAGCTCACCTTCTTCGGGGACCGGGTATGGCTACACCTTC. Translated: CASSPSSGTGYGYTF.

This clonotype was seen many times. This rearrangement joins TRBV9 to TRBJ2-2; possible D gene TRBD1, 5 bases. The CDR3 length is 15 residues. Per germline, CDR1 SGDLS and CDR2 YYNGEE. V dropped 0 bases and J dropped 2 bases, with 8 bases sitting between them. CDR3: CASSVGGANTGELFF. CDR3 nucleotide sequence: TGTGCCAGCAGCGTAGGTGGGGCAAACACCGGGGAGCTGTTTTTT.

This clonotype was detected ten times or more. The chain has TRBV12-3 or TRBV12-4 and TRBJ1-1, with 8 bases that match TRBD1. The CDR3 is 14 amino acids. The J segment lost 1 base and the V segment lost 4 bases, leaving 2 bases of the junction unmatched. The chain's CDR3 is CASSSTGGNTEAFF. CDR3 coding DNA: TGTGCCAGCAGTTCCACAGGGGGGAACACTGAAGCTTTCTTT.

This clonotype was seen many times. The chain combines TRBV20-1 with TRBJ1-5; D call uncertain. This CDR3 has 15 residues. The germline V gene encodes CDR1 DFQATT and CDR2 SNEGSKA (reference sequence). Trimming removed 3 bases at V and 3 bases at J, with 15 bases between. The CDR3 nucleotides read TGCAGTGCTAGTCTTGGGTCAGCCTACAATCAGCCCCAGCATTTT. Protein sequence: CSASLGSAYNQPQHF.

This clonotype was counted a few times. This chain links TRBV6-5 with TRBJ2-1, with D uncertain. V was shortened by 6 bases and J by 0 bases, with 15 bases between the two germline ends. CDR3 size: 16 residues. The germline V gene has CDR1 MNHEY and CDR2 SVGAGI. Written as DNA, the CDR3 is TGTGCCAGCAGGGCCCCTTTCGCTGACTCCTACAATGAGCAGTTCTTC. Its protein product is CASRAPFADSYNEQFF.

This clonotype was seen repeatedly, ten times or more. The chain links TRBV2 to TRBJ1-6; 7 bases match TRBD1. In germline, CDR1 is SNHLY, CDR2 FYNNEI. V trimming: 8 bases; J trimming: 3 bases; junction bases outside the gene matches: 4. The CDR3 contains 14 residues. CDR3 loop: CASGRDSYNSPLHF. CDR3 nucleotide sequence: TGTGCCAGCGGCCGGGACAGCTATAATTCACCCCTCCACTTT.

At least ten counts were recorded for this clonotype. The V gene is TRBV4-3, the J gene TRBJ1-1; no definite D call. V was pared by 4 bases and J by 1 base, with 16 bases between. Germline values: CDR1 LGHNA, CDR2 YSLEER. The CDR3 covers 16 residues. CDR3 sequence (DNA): TGCGCCAGCAGCCTACGCGCTACGGGATCGAACACTGAAGCTTTCTTT. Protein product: CASSLRATGSNTEAFF.

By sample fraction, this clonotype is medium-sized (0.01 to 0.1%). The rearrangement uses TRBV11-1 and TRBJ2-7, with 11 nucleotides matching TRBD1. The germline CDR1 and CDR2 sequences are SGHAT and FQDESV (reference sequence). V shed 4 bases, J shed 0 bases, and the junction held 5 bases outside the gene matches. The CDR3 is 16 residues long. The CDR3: CASSSRGQGVSYEQYF. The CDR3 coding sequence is TGTGCCAGCAGCTCGAGGGGACAGGGGGTCTCCTACGAGCAGTACTTC.

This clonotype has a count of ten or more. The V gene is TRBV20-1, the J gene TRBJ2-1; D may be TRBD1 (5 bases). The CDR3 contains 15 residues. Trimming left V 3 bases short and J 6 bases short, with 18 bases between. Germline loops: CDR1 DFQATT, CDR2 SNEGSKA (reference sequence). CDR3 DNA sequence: TGCAGTGCTAGGGACATAGGTTTTTCCCTCAATGAGCAGTTCTTC. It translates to CSARDIGFSLNEQFF.

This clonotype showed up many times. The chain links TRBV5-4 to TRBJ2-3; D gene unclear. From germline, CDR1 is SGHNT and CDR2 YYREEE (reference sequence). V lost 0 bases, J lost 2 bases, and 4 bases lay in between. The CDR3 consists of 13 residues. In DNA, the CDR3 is TGTGCCAGCAGCTTGGTGGCCACAGATACGCAGTATTTT. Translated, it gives CASSLVATDTQYF.

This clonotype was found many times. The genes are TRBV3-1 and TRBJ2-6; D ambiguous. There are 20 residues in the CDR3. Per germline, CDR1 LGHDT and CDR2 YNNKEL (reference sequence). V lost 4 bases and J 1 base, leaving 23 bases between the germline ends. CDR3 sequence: CASSPPLMYSSPSGANVLTF. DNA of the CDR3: TGTGCCAGCAGCCCTCCTTTGATGTACTCCTCTCCGTCTGGGGCCAACGTCCTGACTTTC.

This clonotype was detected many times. In DNA, the CDR3 is TGCAGTGCTAGCAGGGGGAGGGCTTTGGAGGGCACAGATACGCAGTATTTT. This gives the protein CSASRGRALEGTDTQYF. The chain recombines TRBV20-1 with TRBJ2-3; D is perhaps TRBD1 or TRBD2 (7 bases each). The V gene lost 3 bases and the J gene lost 1 base, with 20 bases spanning the gap. Per germline, CDR1 DFQATT and CDR2 SNEGSKA (reference sequence). CDR3 size: 17 residues.

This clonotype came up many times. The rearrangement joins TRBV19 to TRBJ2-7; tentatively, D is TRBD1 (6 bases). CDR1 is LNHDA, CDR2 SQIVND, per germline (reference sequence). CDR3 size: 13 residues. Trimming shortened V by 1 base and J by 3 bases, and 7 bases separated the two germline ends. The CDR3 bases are TGTGCCAGTAGTATAGCCAGGGGCTACGAGCAGTACTTC. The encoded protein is CASSIARGYEQYF.

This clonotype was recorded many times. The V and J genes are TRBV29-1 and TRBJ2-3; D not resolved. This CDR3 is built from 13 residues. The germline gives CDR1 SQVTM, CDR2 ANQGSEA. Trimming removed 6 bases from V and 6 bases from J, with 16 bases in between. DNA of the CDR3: TGCAGCGTCCAATTAGCCCCTACGGATACGCAGTATTTT. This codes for CSVQLAPTDTQYF.

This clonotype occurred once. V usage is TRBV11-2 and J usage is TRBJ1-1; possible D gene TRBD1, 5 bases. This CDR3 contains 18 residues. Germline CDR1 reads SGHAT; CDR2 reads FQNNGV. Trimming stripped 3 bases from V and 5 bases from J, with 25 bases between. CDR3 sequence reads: CASSLEVRVAGQGTEAFF. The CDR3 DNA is TGTGCCAGCAGCTTGGAAGTCAGGGTAGCGGGGCAAGGGACTGAAGCTTTCTTT. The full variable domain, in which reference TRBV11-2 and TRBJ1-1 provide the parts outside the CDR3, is EAGVAQSPRYKIIEKRQSVAFWCNPISGHATLYWYQQILGQGPKLLIQFQNNGVVDDSQLPKDRFSAERLKGVDSTLKIQPAKLEDSAVYLCASSLEVRVAGQGTEAFFGQGTRLTVV.

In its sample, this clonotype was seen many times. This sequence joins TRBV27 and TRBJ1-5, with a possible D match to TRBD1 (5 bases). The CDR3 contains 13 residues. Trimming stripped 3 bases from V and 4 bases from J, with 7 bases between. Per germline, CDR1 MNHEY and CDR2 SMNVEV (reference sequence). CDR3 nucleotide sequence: TGTGCCAGCAGTTTGCGGGGGAATCAGCCCCAGCATTTT. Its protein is CASSLRGNQPQHF.